Below are 14 T cell receptor beta chains sequenced from a single sample in a study of Ad26.COV2.S vaccination and SARS-CoV-2 variants. Treatment reported: about 20 received Ad26.COV2.S at low or high dose, single or two shots; 5 received placebo; per-sample allocation not given. Sampling took place 63 days after the first vaccine or placebo injection. Generated by immunoSEQ multiplex PCR, the TCRdb table keeps only in-frame clones and is missing some. The sample has some 340,000 clones, around four fifths seen once. The material was peripheral blood, obtained in a trial of Ad26.COV2.S vaccine versus placebo. These receptors were taken from a person between 18 and 65 years old who received the Ad26.COV2.S COVID-19 vaccine or a placebo.

This clone was observed once. The chain couples TRBV7-2 to TRBJ2-7; the D gene is possibly TRBD2 (5 bases). In germline, CDR1 is SGHTA, CDR2 FQGNSA. Trimming took off 1 base at V and 2 bases at J, with 9 bases between the two ends. CDR3 size: 14 residues. The CDR3 loop is CASSLGGLAYEQYF. As DNA, the CDR3 is TGTGCCAGCAGCTTAGGCGGGCTAGCCTACGAGCAGTACTTC.

The chain combines TRBV6-5 with TRBJ1-2; D unclear. Germline assignment: CDR1 MNHEY and CDR2 SVGAGI. Trimming stripped 0 bases from V and 2 bases from J, with 13 bases between. The CDR3 totals 16 residues. The CDR3 DNA reads TGTGCCAGCAGTTACTCCTTCGTCGGGTTAAACTATGGCTACACCTTC. Its protein product is CASSYSFVGLNYGYTF.

J is TRBJ2-7 and V is TRBV10-1; either TRBD1 or TRBD2 may fit D (6 bases each). The CDR3 contains 17 residues. CDR1 is WNHNN and CDR2 is SYGVQD in the germline V gene (reference sequence). Deletions cut 4 bases from V and 0 bases from J, with 19 bases between. The CDR3, as DNA: TGCGCCAGCAGTGTGCCCCTCTGGGGGGCGAACTCCTACGAGCAGTACTTC. It codes for CASSVPLWGANSYEQYF.

This clone is a singleton in its sample. The chain couples TRBV6-1 to TRBJ1-2; 7 nucleotides agree with TRBD1. The CDR3 sequence is 16 residues long. J was trimmed by 5 bases and V by 4 bases; bases with no gene match: 13. Germline values: CDR1 MNHNS, CDR2 SASEGT. The CDR3: CASSVVSGTVDYGYTF. As DNA, the CDR3 is TGTGCCAGCAGTGTTGTCTCCGGGACAGTTGATTATGGCTACACCTTC.

The chain couples TRBV13 to TRBJ2-1; unclear D gene. This CDR3 region has 15 residues. The V gene's germline CDR1 is PRHDT and CDR2 FYEKMQ (reference sequence). V lost 3 bases, J lost 4 bases, and 13 bases lay in between. Written as DNA, the CDR3 is TGTGCCAGCAGCTTTAGATTCCAGACATACAATGAGCAGTTCTTC. Translation: CASSFRFQTYNEQFF.

V is TRBV20-1 and J is TRBJ2-3; TRBD2 agrees at 10 bases. Trimming at V came to 6 bases and at J to 5 bases, leaving 8 bases not matched to a gene. The CDR3 is made up of 14 amino acids. Per germline, CDR1 DFQATT and CDR2 SNEGSKA (reference sequence). The DNA for the CDR3 is TGCAGTGCCAGTGGTAGCGGGGGGTTAGATACGCAGTATTTT. Translating gives CSASGSGGLDTQYF.

The CDR3 spells CASRGQGSNEQYF. The CDR3 coding sequence is TGTGCCAGCAGGGGACAGGGGTCAAACGAGCAGTACTTC. The chain uses TRBV28 and TRBJ2-7; 10 nucleotides align to TRBD1. The CDR3 runs 13 residues. CDR1 is MDHEN and CDR2 is SYDVKM in the germline V gene. V lost 6 bases to trimming and J lost 5 bases; unmatched junction nucleotides: 4.

The chain uses TRBV7-2 and TRBJ2-7, with 9 bases aligning to TRBD1. The CDR3 runs to 14 residues. Germline V lookup: CDR1 SGHTA, CDR2 FQGNSA. Trimming took 4 bases from V and 5 from J; bases not matched to a gene: 6. The CDR3 loop is CASSSDRGRHEQYF. CDR3 DNA: TGTGCCAGCAGCTCGGACAGGGGTAGGCACGAGCAGTACTTC.

This clone has only a few counts. The chain couples TRBV13 to TRBJ2-7, with D unclear. Germline V lookup: CDR1 PRHDT, CDR2 FYEKMQ (reference sequence). The CDR3 is made up of 14 amino acids. V lost 5 bases, J lost 3 bases, and 14 bases lay in between. In DNA form, the CDR3 reads TGTGCCAGCAGCGACCGGACGTGGGGCTACGAGCAGTACTTC. Its translation is CASSDRTWGYEQYF. The complete variable domain, with remaining parts taken from reference TRBV13 and TRBJ2-7, reads AAGVIQSPRHLIKEKRETATLKCYPIPRHDTVYWYQQGPGQDPQFLISFYEKMQSDKGSIPDRFSAQQFSDYHSELNMSSLELGDSALYFCASSDRTWGYEQYFGPGTRLTVT.

The CDR3 loop reads CASSRDRGYNEQFF. The CDR3 region has the DNA TGTGCCAGCAGTAGAGACAGGGGGTACAATGAGCAGTTCTTC. The rearrangement links TRBV2 to TRBJ2-1; 9 nucleotides align to TRBD1. Trimming at V came to 5 bases and at J to 4 bases, leaving 3 bases not matched to a gene. Per germline, CDR1 SNHLY and CDR2 FYNNEI. The CDR3 contains 14 residues.

This clone was picked up many times. This chain uses TRBV6-1 with TRBJ2-1; TRBD2 matches at 7 bases. Germline V CDR1 and CDR2: MNHNS, SASEGT. Trimming at V came to 1 base and at J to 7 bases, leaving 13 bases not matched to a gene. This CDR3 region has 17 residues. The CDR3 sequence: CASSEGLGAGESNEQFF. The CDR3 coding sequence is TGTGCCAGCAGTGAAGGGCTGGGCGCGGGGGAAAGTAATGAGCAGTTCTTC.

This chain links TRBV19 with TRBJ2-7, with unresolved D. Germline loops: CDR1 LNHDA, CDR2 SQIVND (reference sequence). There are 14 residues in the CDR3. Deletions cut 6 bases from V and 2 bases from J, with 14 bases between. CDR3 nucleotides: TGTGCCAGTAGGAGACTGCACACCGCCTACGAGCAGTACTTC. Translating it yields CASRRLHTAYEQYF.

This clone has only one observation. The chain links TRBV7-6 to TRBJ2-7; weak D call: TRBD2 (5 bases). Germline CDR1 SGHVS, CDR2 FNYEAQ. The V end lost 5 bases, the J end lost 4 bases, and 12 bases lay between the germline ends. This CDR3 has 13 amino acids. In DNA, the CDR3 is TGTGCCAGCAGCGGCCGGGAAAAATACGAGCAGTACTTC. Its translation is CASSGREKYEQYF.

The chain combines TRBV6-5 with TRBJ1-2, with 8 nucleotides matching TRBD1. The germline gives CDR1 MNHEY, CDR2 SVGAGI. V lost 7 bases, J lost 4 bases, and 8 bases stayed unmatched. The CDR3 loop spans 14 amino acids. The CDR3: CASILQGVGYGYTF. CDR3 nucleotide sequence: TGTGCCAGCATCTTACAGGGGGTTGGCTATGGCTACACCTTC.